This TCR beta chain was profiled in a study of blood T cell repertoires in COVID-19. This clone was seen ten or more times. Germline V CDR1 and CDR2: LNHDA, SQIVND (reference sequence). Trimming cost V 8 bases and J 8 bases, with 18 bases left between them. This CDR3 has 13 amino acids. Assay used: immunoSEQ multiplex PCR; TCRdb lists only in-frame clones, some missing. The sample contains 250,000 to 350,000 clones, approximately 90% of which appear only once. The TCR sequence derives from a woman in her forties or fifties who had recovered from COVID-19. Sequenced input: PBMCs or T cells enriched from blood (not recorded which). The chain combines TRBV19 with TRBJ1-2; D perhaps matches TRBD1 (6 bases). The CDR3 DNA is TGTGCCAGTTCGCCCAGGGGTGAGGAGGGCTACACCTTC. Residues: CASSPRGEEGYTF.